The clone carrying this T cell receptor (beta chain) was observed a few times. This sample is drawn from a study of T-cell reconstitution after alpha-beta-depleted transplantation in children. There are 16 residues in the CDR3. J was trimmed by 7 bases and V by 0 bases; bases with no gene match: 10. Germline assignment: CDR1 SGHRS and CDR2 YFSETQ. TCRbeta library construction was performed incorporating unique molecular identifiers. TCRdb analysed the PCR reads with MiXCR anew, one entry per CDR3 protein. The repertoire holds 100,000 or so distinct CDR3 sequences, with 10% to 15% as singletons. The chain links TRBV5-1 to TRBJ2-1; 7 nucleotides agree with TRBD2. This sample comprised PBMCs from the stem cell graft donor, obtained from the stem cell graft. This sequence originates from a human donor who donated a stem cell graft to a child with inherited bone marrow failure. In DNA, the CDR3 is TGCGCCAGCAGCTTGGCCGGGGGGAGGGCCCAGAATGAGCAGTTCTTC. This gives the protein CASSLAGGRAQNEQFF.